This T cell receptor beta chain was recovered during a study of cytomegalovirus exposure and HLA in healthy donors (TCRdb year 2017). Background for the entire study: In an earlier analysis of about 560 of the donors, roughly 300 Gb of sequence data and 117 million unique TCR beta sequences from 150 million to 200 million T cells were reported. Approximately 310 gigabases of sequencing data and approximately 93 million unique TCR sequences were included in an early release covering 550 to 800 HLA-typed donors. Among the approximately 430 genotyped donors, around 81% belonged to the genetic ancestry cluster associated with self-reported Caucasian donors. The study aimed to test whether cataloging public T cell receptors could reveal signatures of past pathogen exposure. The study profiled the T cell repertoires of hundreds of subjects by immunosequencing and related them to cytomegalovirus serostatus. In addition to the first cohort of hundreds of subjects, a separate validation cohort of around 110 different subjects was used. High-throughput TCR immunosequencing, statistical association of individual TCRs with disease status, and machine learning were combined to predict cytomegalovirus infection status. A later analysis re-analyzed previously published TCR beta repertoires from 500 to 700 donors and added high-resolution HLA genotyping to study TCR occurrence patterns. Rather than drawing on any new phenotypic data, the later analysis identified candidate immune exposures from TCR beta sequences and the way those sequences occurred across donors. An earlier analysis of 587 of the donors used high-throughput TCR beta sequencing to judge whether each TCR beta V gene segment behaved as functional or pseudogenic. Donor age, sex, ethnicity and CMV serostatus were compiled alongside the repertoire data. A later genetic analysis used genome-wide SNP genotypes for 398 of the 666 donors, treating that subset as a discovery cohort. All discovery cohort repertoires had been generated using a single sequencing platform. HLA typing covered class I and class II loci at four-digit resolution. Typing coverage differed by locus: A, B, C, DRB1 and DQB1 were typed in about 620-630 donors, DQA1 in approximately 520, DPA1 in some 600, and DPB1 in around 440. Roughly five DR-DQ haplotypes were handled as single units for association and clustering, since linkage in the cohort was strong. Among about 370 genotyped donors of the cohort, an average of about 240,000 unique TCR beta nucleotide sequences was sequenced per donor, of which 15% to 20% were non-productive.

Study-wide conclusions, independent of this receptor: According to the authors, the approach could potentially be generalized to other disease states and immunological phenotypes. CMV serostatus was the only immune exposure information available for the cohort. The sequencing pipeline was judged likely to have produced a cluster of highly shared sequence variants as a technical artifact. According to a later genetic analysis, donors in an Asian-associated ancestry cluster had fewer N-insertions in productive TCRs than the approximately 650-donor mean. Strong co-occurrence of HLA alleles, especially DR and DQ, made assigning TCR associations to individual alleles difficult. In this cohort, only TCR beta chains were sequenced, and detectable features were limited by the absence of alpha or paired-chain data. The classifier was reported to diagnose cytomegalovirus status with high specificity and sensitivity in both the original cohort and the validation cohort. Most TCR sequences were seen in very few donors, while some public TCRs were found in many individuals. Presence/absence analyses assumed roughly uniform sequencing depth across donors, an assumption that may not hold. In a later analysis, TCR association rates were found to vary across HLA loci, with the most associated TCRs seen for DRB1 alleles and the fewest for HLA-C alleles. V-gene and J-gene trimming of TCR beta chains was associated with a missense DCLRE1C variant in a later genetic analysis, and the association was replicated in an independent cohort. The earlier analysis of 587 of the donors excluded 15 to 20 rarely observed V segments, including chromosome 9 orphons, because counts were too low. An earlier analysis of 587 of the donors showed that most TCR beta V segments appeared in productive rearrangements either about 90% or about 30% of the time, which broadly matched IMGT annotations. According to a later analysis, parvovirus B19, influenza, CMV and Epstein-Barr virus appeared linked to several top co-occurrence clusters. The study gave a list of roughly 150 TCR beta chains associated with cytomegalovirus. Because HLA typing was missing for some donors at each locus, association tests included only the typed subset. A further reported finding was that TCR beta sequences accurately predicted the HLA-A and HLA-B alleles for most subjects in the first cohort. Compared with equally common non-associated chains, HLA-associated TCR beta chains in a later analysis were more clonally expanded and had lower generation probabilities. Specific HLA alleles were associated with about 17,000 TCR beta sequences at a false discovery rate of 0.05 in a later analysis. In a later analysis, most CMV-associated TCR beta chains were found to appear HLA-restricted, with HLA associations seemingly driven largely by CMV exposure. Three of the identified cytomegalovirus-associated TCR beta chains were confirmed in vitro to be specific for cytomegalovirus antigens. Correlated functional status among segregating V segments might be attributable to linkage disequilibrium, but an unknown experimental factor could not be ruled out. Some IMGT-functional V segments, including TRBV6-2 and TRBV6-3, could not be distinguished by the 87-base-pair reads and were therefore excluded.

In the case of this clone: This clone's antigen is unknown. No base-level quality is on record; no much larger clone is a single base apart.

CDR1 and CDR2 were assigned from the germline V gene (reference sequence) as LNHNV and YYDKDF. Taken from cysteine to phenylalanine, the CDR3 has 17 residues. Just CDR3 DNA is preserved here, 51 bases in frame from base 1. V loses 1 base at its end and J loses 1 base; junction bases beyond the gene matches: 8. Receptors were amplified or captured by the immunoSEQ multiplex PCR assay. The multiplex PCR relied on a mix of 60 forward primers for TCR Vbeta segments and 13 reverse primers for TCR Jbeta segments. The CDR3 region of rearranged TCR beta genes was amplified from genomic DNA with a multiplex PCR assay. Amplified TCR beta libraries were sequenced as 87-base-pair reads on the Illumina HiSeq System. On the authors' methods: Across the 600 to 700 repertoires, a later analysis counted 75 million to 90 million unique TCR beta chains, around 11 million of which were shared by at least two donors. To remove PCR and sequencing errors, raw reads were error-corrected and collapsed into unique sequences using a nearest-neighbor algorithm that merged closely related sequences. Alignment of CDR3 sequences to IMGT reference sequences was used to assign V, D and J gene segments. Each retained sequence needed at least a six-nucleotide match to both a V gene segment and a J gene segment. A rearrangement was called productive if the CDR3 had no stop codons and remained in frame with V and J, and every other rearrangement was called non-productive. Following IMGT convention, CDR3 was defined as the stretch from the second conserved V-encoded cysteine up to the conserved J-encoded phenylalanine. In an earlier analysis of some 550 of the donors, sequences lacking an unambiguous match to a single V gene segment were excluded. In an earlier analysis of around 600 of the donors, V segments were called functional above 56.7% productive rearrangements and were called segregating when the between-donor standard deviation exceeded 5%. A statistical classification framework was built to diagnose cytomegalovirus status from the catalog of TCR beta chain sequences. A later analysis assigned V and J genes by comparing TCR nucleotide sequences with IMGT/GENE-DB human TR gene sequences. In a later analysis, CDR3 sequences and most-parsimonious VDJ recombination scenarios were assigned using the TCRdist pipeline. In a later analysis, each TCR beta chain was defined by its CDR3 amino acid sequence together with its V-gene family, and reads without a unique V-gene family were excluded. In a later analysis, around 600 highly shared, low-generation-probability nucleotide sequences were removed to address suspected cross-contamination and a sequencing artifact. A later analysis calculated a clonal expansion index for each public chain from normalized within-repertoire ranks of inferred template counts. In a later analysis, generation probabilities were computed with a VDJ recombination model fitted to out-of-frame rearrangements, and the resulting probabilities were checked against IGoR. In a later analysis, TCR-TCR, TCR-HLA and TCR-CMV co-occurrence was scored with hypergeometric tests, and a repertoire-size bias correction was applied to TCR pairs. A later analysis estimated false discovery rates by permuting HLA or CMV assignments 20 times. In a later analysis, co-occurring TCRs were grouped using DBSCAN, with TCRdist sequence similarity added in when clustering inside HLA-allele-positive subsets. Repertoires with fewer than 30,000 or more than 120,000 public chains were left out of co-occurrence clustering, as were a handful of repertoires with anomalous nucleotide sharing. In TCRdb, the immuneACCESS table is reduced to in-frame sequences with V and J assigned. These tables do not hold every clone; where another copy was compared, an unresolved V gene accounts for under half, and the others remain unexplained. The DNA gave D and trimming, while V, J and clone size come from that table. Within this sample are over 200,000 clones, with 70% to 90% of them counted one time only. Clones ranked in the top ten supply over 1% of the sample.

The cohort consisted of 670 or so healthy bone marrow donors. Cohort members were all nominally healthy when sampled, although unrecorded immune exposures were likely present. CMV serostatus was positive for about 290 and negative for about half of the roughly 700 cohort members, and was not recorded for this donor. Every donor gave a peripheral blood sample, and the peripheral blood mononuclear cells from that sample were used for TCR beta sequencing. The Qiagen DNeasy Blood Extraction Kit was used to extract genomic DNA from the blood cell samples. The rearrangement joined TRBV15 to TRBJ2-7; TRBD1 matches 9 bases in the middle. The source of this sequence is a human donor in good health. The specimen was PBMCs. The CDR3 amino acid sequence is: CATSRAPPGQGSYEQYF. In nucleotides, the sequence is TGTGCCACCAGCAGAGCACCACCGGGACAGGGTTCCTACGAGCAGTACTTC.